A single sample is the source of the 22 T cell receptor beta chains below, sequenced in a study of blood T cell repertoires in COVID-19. Sequenced by immunoSEQ multiplex PCR; TCRdb stores in-frame clones only, minus some. The sample shows about 29,000 clones, around 89% of them seen only once. Sequencing used peripheral blood. These receptors came from a man older than 75 with acute or convalescent COVID-19.

This chain uses TRBV3-1 (or the pseudogene TRBV3-2) with TRBJ2-1, with 11 bases matching TRBD2. Germline lookup yields CDR1 LGHDT and CDR2 YNNKEL (reference sequence). The CDR3 consists of 16 residues. V shed 6 bases, J shed 2 bases, and the junction held 6 bases outside the gene matches. CDR3 amino acids: CASRERTSGPYNEQFF. The CDR3 nucleotides are TGTGCCAGCAGAGAGCGGACTAGCGGGCCCTACAATGAGCAGTTCTTC.

As DNA, the CDR3 is TGTGCCAGTAGTATAGCCCACGGGGGCTATGGCTACACCTTC. Its translation: CASSIAHGGYGYTF. The chain joins TRBV19 to TRBJ1-2, with D possibly being TRBD1 (5 bases). Trimming left V 1 base short and J 4 bases short, with 10 bases between. Germline CDR1 reads LNHDA; CDR2 reads SQIVND (reference sequence). The CDR3 length is 14 residues.

This sequence joins TRBV4-1 and TRBJ1-1, with TRBD1 matching 8 bases. Per germline, CDR1 MGHRA and CDR2 YSYEKL. This CDR3 contains 17 residues. Losses at the gene ends were 2 bases for V and 3 bases for J; bases not matched to a gene: 11. The CDR3 protein is CASSQTVLRGPHTEAFF. The CDR3 region has the DNA TGCGCCAGCAGCCAAACCGTTCTCAGGGGGCCCCACACTGAAGCTTTCTTT.

The genes are TRBV19 and TRBJ2-3; 10 nucleotides align to TRBD2. The CDR3 has 17 amino acids. The germline CDR1 and CDR2 sequences are LNHDA and SQIVND (reference sequence). Trimming took 8 bases from V and 2 from J; bases not matched to a gene: 13. The CDR3: CASEQRTTSGVTDTQYF. Here the CDR3 DNA reads TGTGCCAGTGAACAGCGAACTACTAGCGGGGTCACAGATACGCAGTATTTT.

This CDR3 is CASSGTSGGNTIYF. As DNA, the CDR3 is TGTGCCAGCAGTGGGACCTCGGGGGGAAACACCATATATTTT. The chain combines TRBV25-1 with TRBJ1-3; no clear D. CDR3 length: 14 residues. Germline assignment: CDR1 MGHDK and CDR2 SYGVNS. With 4 bases removed from V and 4 bases from J, the gap between germline ends came to 11 bases. Full variable domain (rest looked up from reference TRBV25-1 and TRBJ1-3): EADIYQTPRYLVIGTGKKITLECSQTMGHDKMYWYQQDPGMELHLIHYSYGVNSTEKGDLSSESTVSRIRTEHFPLTLESARPSHTSQYLCASSGTSGGNTIYFGEGSWLTVV.

This chain joins TRBV21-1 and TRBJ1-1. TRBV21-1 is noted as a pseudogene. There are 15 residues in the CDR3. The CDR3 loop reads CASSKRRAGNTEAFF. The CDR3 DNA sequence: TGTGCCAGCAGCAAACGGAGGGCGGGGAACACTGAAGCTTTCTTT.

V usage is TRBV9 and J usage is TRBJ1-2; 7 bases are a match to TRBD1. The CDR3 runs 17 residues. Unmatched junction bases numbered 15, after V lost 3 bases and J lost 4 bases. Germline loops: CDR1 SGDLS, CDR2 YYNGEE. The CDR3 region has the DNA TGTGCCAGCAGCGGACGCTCGACAGGGAGAATACGCTATGGCTACACCTTC. Protein product: CASSGRSTGRIRYGYTF.

This clone was counted between two and nine times. The chain joins TRBV30 to TRBJ2-2; perhaps TRBD1 as D (6 bases). Germline lookup yields CDR1 GTSNPN and CDR2 SVGIG (reference sequence). The CDR3 is 12 residues long. With 4 bases removed from V and 5 bases from J, the gap between germline ends came to 8 bases. CDR3 sequence: CAWTQGTGELFF. The DNA of the CDR3 is TGTGCCTGGACTCAGGGGACCGGGGAGCTGTTTTTT.

The chain has TRBV6-4 and TRBJ1-4; 7 nucleotides match TRBD1. The V gene's germline CDR1 is MRHNA and CDR2 SNTAGT. CDR3 length: 14 residues. Germline trimming cut 1 base from V and 4 bases from J; bases unmatched to any gene: 0. CDR3 amino acids: CASSDWDSNEKLFF. The CDR3 nucleotides read TGTGCCAGCAGTGACTGGGACAGTAATGAAAAACTGTTTTTT.

J is TRBJ2-3 and V is TRBV5-4; 12 bases align to TRBD2. This CDR3 spans 15 amino acids. From germline, CDR1 is SGHNT and CDR2 YYREEE (reference sequence). Trimming removed 4 bases from V and 6 bases from J; junction bases left unmatched: 6. The CDR3 region has the DNA TGTGCCAGCAGCCCCCGACTAGCGGGGGAGGATACGCAGTATTTT. This gives the protein CASSPRLAGEDTQYF. The complete variable domain, with remaining parts taken from reference TRBV5-4 and TRBJ2-3, reads ETGVTQSPTHLIKTRGQQVTLRCSSQSGHNTVSWYQQALGQGPQFIFQYYREEENGRGNFPPRFSGLQFPNYSSELNVNALELDDSALYLCASSPRLAGEDTQYFGPGTRLTVL.

V and J are TRBV24-1 and TRBJ2-5; 11 positions agree with TRBD1. Germline CDR1 and CDR2: KGHDR and SFDVKD. The CDR3 is made up of 15 amino acids. V lost 5 bases, J lost 5 bases, and 6 bases stayed unmatched. The CDR3 protein is CATSAGTGGWETQYF. As DNA, the CDR3 is TGTGCCACCAGTGCCGGGACAGGGGGGTGGGAGACCCAGTACTTC.

V usage is TRBV15 and J usage is TRBJ1-5; possibly TRBD1 for D (6 bases). The CDR3 sequence is 15 residues long. Trimming stripped 0 bases from V and 3 bases from J, with 9 bases between. Germline V gene sequence: CDR1 LNHNV, CDR2 YYDKDF (reference sequence). In DNA, the CDR3 is TGTGCCACCAGCAGAGATGGGACAACCAATCAGCCCCAGCATTTT. Translating gives CATSRDGTTNQPQHF.

The chain recombines TRBV27 with TRBJ1-6, with 8 bases identical to TRBD1. The junction had 5 bases not matched to a gene; V was cut back by 9 bases and J by 4 bases. Germline CDR1 reads MNHEY; CDR2 reads SMNVEV (reference sequence). The CDR3 runs 14 residues. The CDR3 DNA reads as TGTGCCAGTGGCGACAGGGGTTATAATTCACCCCTCCACTTT. Encoded protein: CASGDRGYNSPLHF.

The rearrangement links TRBV5-5 to TRBJ2-3; D unresolved. The CDR3 contains 13 residues. The germline gives CDR1 SGHKS, CDR2 YYEKEE (reference sequence). V lost 4 bases to trimming and J lost 0 bases, with 6 bases between them. The CDR3 sequence: CASSAGSTDTQYF. The CDR3 region has the DNA TGTGCCAGCAGCGCCGGGAGCACAGATACGCAGTATTTT.

The chain links TRBV27 to TRBJ2-2, with D unclear. This CDR3 spans 11 amino acids. V was pared by 10 bases and J by 4 bases, with 7 bases between. Per germline, CDR1 MNHEY and CDR2 SMNVEV (reference sequence). Here the CDR3 reads CATSPTGELFF. The CDR3 DNA reads as TGTGCCACGTCCCCCACCGGGGAGCTGTTTTTT.

This clone appeared once. V and J are TRBV7-6 and TRBJ2-7, with D possibly matching TRBD1 (6 bases). Trimming pared 5 bases from V and 2 bases from J, leaving 13 bases between. CDR1 is SGHVS, CDR2 FNYEAQ, per germline. The CDR3 extends over 14 amino acids. The CDR3, as DNA: TGTGCCAGCAGCCAACAGGGTTTACCCTACGAGCAGTACTTC. The encoded protein is CASSQQGLPYEQYF.

The gene calls are TRBV28 and TRBJ2-3; 10 positions agree with TRBD2. The germline V gene encodes CDR1 MDHEN and CDR2 SYDVKM. This CDR3 contains 15 residues. The trim removed 6 bases at V and 2 bases at J, leaving 5 bases unmatched. The CDR3 loop is CASSVSGGTTDTQYF. The DNA for the CDR3 is TGTGCCAGCAGCGTTAGCGGGGGGACCACAGATACGCAGTATTTT.

The rearrangement joins TRBV28 to TRBJ1-1; possibly TRBD1 for D (6 bases). With 6 bases removed from V and 6 bases from J, the gap between germline ends came to 20 bases. Germline loops: CDR1 MDHEN, CDR2 SYDVKM. The CDR3 has 15 residues. CDR3: CASSSPQGRRAEAFF. DNA of the CDR3: TGTGCCAGCAGCTCTCCCCAGGGGAGACGCGCTGAAGCTTTCTTT.

The rearrangement links TRBV10-3 to TRBJ2-7, with D maybe TRBD1 (5 bases). CDR1 ENHRY and CDR2 SYGVKD come from the germline V gene. Between the trimmed V and J ends, which lost 10 bases and 6 bases, there was a span of 13 bases. This CDR3 has 11 amino acids. The CDR3 sequence: CATTPDTEQYF. DNA of the CDR3: TGTGCCACCACACCGGACACCGAGCAGTACTTC.

This chain connects TRBV30 to TRBJ1-3; TRBD1 agrees at 9 bases. Per the germline V gene, CDR1 is GTSNPN and CDR2 is SVGIG (reference sequence). CDR3 size: 15 residues. The J segment lost 3 bases and the V segment lost 8 bases, leaving 11 bases of the junction unmatched. The CDR3 coding sequence is TGTGCCAGGAATAACAGGGGGCGAAATGGAAACACCATATATTTT. Its protein product is CARNNRGRNGNTIYF.

The J gene is TRBJ1-5, the V gene TRBV19; 10 bases agree with TRBD1. Per germline, CDR1 LNHDA and CDR2 SQIVND (reference sequence). The V and J ends lost 1 base and 5 bases, in that order; junction bases with no gene match: 20. The CDR3 extends over 21 amino acids. CDR3 region: CASSIAPRDRGPRAYHQPQHF. In DNA, the CDR3 is TGTGCCAGTAGTATAGCCCCCCGGGACAGGGGACCACGTGCATATCATCAGCCCCAGCATTTT.

The chain joins TRBV3-1 (or the pseudogene TRBV3-2) to TRBJ2-1; 9 positions match TRBD1. Trimming at V came to 7 bases and at J to 5 bases, leaving 9 bases not matched to a gene. This CDR3 contains 15 residues. CDR1 is LGHDT and CDR2 is YNNKEL in the germline V gene (reference sequence). The CDR3 nucleotides read TGTGCCAGCACCGTACAGGGGGCTCAGCACAATGAGCAGTTCTTC. This gives the protein CASTVQGAQHNEQFF.